This record covers a single T cell receptor (beta chain). What it binds is unknown. This specimen belongs to a study of CD8 T cells in ankylosing spondylitis. In TCRdb, the 5' RACE reads were re-called with MiXCR into one record per CDR3 protein. The sample shows about 800,000 distinct CDR3 sequences, roughly 10% of them seen only once. Overall study results and limits: Within ankylosing spondylitis blood, a TCR beta motif made up of eight highly homologous variants appeared to be characteristic.

V shed 4 bases and J shed 7 bases, with 14 bases lying between them. Germline loops: CDR1 SGHDT, CDR2 YYEEEE. There are 14 residues in the CDR3. The V and J genes are TRBV5-6 and TRBJ1-4, with D uncertain. The specimen was blood, either unsorted or a sorted T cell fraction (not recorded which). The TCR was taken from a male donor with ankylosing spondylitis. The CDR3 protein is CASSGGGPSEKLFF. CDR3 nucleotide sequence: TGTGCCAGCAGCGGCGGCGGGCCATCTGAAAAACTGTTTTTT.